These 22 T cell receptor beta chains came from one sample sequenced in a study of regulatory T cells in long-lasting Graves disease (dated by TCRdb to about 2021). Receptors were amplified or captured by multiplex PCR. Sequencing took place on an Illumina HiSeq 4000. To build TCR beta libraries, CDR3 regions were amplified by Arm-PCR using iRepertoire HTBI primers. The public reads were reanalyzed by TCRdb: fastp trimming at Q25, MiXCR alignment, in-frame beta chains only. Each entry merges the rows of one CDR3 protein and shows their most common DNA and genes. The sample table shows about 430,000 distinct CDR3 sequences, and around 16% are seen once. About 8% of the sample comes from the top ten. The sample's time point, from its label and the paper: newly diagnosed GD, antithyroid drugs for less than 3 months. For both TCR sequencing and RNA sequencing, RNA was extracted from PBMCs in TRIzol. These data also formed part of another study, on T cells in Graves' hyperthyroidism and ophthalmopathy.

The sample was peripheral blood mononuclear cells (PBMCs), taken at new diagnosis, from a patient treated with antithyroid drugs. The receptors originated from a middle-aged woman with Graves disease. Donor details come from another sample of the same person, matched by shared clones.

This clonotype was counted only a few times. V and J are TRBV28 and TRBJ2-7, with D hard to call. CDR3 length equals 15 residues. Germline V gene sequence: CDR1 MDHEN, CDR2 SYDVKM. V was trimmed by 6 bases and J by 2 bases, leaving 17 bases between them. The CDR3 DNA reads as TGTGCCAGCAGCGAACGACTTAATCCCCCCTACGAGCAGTACTTC. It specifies CASSERLNPPYEQYF.

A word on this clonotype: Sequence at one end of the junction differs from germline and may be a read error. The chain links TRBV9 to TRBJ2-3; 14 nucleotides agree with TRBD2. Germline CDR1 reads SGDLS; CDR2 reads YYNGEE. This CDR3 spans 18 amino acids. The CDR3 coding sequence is TGTGCCAGCAGCGTAGAGGGGACTAGCGGGAGTGCCACAGATACTCAGTGTTTT. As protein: CASSVEGTSGSATDTQCF.

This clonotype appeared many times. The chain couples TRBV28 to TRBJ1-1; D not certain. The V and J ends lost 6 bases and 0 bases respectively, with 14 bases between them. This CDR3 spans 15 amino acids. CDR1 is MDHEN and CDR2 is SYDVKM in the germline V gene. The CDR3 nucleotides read TGTGCCAGCAGGAGGATAGGCTATCTGAACACTGAAGCTTTCTTT. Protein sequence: CASRRIGYLNTEAFF.

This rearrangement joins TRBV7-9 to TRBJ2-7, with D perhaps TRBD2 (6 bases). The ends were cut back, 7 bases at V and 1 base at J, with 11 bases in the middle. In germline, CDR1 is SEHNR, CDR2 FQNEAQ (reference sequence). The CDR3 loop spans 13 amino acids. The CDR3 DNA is TGTGCCAGCAACGGCGGGGCATCCTACGAGCAGTACTTC. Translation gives CASNGGASYEQYF.

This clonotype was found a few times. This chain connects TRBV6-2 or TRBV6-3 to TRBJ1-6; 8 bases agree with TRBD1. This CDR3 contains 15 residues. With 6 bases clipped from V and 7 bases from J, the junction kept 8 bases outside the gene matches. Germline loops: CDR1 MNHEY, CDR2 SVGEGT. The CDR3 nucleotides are TGTGCCAGCAGCAACGGACAGGGTACAAATTCACCCCTCCACTTT. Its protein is CASSNGQGTNSPLHF.

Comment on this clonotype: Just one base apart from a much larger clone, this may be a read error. The CDR3 sequence: CAGSVQGETEAFF. CDR3 DNA sequence: TGTGCCGGCAGCGTCCAGGGGGAAACTGAAGCTTTCTTT. The J gene is TRBJ1-1, the V gene TRBV9; 7 bases fit TRBD1. Looked up from germline, CDR1 is SGDLS and CDR2 is YYNGEE. This CDR3 spans 13 amino acids.

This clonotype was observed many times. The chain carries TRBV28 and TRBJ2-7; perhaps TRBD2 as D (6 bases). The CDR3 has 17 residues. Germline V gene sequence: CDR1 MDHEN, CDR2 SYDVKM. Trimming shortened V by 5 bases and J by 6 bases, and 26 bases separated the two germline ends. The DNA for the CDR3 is TGTGCCAGCAGTCTTTCACTGGTGGGGACCTCCGGGGGCGAGCAGTACTTC. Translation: CASSLSLVGTSGGEQYF.

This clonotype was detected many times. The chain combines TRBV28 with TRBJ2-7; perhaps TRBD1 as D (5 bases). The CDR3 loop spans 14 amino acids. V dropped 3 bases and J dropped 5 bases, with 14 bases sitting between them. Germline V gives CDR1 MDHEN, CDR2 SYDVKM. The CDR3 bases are TGTGCCAGCAGTTTTAAGGGCAGGGCCCACGAGCAGTACTTC. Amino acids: CASSFKGRAHEQYF.

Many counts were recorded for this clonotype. The CDR3 bases are TGTGCCAGCAGCTGGAGGGAAACCTACGAGCAGTACTTC. This encodes CASSWRETYEQYF. The gene calls are TRBV7-2 and TRBJ2-7; maybe TRBD2 (6 bases). CDR1 SGHTA and CDR2 FQGNSA come from the germline V gene. Trimming cost V 4 bases and J 2 bases, with 9 bases left between them. The CDR3 runs 13 residues. Together with reference TRBV7-2 and TRBJ2-7, the CDR3 gives the full variable domain: GAGVSQSPSNKVTEKGKDVELRCDPISGHTALYWYRQSLGQGLEFLIYFQGNSAPDKSGLPSDRFSAERTGGSVSTLTIQRTQQEDSAVYLCASSWRETYEQYFGPGTRLTVT.

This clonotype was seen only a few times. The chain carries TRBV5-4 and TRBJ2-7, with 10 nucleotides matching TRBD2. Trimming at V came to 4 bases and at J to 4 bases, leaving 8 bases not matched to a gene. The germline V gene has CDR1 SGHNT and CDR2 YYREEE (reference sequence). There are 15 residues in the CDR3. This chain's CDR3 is CASSLTSGNVYEQYF. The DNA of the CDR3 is TGTGCCAGCAGCCTTACTAGCGGGAACGTTTACGAGCAGTACTTC.

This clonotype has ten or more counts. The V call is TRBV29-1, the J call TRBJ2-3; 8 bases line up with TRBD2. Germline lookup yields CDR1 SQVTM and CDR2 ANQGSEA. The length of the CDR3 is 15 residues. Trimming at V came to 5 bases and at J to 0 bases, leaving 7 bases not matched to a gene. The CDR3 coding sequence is TGCAGCGTTTCCCGCGGGGGGCAGAGCACAGATACGCAGTATTTT. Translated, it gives CSVSRGGQSTDTQYF.

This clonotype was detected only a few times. This chain's CDR3 is CASSMLQGSYEQYF. In DNA form, the CDR3 reads TGTGCCAGTAGTATGCTCCAGGGGAGCTACGAGCAGTACTTC. V usage is TRBV19 and J usage is TRBJ2-7; D is possibly TRBD1 (6 bases). Trimming pared 3 bases from V and 3 bases from J, leaving 12 bases between. The CDR3 loop spans 14 amino acids. Germline CDR1 and CDR2: LNHDA and SQIVND (reference sequence).

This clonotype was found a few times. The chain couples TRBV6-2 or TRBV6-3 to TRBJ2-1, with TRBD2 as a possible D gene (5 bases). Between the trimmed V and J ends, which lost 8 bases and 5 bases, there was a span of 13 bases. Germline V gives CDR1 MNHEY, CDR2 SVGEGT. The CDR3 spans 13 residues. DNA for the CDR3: TGTGCCAGCGAGGGTCTTCTTAACAATGAGCAGTTCTTC. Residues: CASEGLLNNEQFF.

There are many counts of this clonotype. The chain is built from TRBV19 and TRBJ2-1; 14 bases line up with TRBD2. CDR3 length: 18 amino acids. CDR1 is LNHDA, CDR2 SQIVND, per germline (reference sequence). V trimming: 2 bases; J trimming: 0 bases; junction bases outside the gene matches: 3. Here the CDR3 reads CASSIRLAGGPSYNEQFF. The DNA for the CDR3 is TGTGCCAGTAGTATAAGACTAGCGGGAGGGCCCTCCTACAATGAGCAGTTCTTC.

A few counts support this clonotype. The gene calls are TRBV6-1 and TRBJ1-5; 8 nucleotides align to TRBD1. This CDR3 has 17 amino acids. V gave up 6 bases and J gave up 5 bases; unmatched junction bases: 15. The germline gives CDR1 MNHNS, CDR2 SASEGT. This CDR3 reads CASRDGQGGEFDQPQHF. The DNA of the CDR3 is TGTGCCAGCAGAGATGGACAGGGTGGTGAATTCGATCAGCCCCAGCATTTT.

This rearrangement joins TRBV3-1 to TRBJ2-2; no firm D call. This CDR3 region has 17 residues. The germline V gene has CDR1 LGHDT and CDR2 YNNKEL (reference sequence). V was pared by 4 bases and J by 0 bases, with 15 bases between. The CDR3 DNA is TGTGCCAGCAGCCCCGACACGGGCCTCGCGAACACCGGGGAGCTGTTTTTT. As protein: CASSPDTGLANTGELFF.

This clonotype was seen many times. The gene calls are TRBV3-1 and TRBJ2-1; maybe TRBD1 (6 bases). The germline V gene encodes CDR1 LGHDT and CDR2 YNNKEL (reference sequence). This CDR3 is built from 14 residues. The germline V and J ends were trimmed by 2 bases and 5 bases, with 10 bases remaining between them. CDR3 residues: CASSQSTGNNEQFF. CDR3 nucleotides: TGTGCCAGCAGCCAATCCACAGGGAACAATGAGCAGTTCTTC.

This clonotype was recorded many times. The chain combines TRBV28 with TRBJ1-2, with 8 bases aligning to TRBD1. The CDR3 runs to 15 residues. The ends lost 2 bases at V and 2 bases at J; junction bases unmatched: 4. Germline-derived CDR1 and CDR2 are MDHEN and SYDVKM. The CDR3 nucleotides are TGTGCCAGCAGTTTACTTCCAGGGGGCAACTATGGCTACACCTTC. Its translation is CASSLLPGGNYGYTF.

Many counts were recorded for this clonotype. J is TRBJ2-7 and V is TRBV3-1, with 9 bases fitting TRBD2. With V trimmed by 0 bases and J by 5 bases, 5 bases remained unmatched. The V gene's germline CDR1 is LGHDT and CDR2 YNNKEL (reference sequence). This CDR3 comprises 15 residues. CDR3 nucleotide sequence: TGTGCCAGCAGCCAAGATACTAGCGGGCCCCACGAGCAGTACTTC. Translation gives CASSQDTSGPHEQYF.

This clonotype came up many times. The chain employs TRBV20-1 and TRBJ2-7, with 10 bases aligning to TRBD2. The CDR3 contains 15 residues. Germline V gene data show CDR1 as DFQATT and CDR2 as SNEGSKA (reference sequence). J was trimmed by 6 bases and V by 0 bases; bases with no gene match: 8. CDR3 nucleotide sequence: TGCAGTGCTAGAGATCGGGCTAGCGGGAGATTCGAGCAGTACTTC. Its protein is CSARDRASGRFEQYF.

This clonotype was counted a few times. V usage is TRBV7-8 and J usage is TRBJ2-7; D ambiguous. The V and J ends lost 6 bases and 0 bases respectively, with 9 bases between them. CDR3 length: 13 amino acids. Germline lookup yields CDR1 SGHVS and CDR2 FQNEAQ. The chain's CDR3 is CASSPEFSYEQYF. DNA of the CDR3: TGTGCCAGCAGTCCCGAGTTCTCCTACGAGCAGTACTTC.

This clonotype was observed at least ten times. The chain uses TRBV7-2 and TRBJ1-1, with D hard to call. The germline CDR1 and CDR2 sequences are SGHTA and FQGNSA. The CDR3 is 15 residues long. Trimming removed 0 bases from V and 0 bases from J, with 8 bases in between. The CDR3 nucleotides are TGTGCCAGCAGCTTAGCGCTTGGCATGAACACTGAAGCTTTCTTT. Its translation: CASSLALGMNTEAFF.